The clone carrying this TCR beta chain was observed a handful of times. The antigen is not known. This entry belongs to a study of blood T cells in healthy people across ages. Study results and caveats: The recorded TCR beta diversity per million T cells decreased in a roughly linear manner with age.

For the second PCR, which ran for about 6 to 11 cycles, a sample-barcoded 5' primer and a J-beta primer mix were used. A 12-random-nucleotide template-switch adaptor tagged each cDNA molecule. Each CDR3 protein is one row after TCRdb ran MiXCR on the 5' RACE reads. The sample carries about 630,000 distinct CDR3 sequences, around 21% recorded once. J lost 1 base, V lost 6 bases, and 11 bases had no gene match. CDR3 length: 18 residues. CDR1 and CDR2 (germline): SNHLY, FYNNEI. The chain is built from TRBV2 and TRBJ2-3; 12 bases are shared with TRBD2. Source material: blood. The origin of this receptor is a man in his 70s in good health. The CDR3 nucleotides are TGTGCCAGCAGGGCCGGGACTAGCGGGCCAGGAGGCACAGATACGCAGTATTTT. It specifies CASRAGTSGPGGTDTQYF.